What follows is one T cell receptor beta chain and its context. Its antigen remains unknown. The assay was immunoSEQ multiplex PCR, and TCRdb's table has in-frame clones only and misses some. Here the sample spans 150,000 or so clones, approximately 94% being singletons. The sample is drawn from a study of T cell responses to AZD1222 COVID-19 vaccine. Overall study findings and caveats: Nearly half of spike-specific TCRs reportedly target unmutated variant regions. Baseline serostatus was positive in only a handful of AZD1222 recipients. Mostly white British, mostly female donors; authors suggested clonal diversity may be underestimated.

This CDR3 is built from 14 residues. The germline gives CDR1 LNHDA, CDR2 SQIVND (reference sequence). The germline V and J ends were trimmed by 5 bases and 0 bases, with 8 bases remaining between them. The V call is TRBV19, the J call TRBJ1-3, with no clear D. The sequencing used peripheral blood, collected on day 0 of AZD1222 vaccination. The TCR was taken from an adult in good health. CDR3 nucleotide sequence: TGTGCCAGTAGTCAAAGCACCTCTGGAAACACCATATATTTT. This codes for CASSQSTSGNTIYF.